The 29 T cell receptor beta chains below were found in one sample sequenced in a study of T-cell memory formation after mild COVID-19. One entry per CDR3 protein, called by TCRdb with MiXCR from the 5' RACE reads. Among tens of thousands of distinct CDR3 sequences listed, roughly 17% were seen once. Sequencing was performed on PBMCs or a T cell subset sorted from them (not recorded which). These receptors were collected from an adult woman who had mild COVID-19 (a few samples of this study predate the infection). Cell type and time point are not known.

This clonotype was found a few times. CDR3 in amino acids: CASSVFGIRAGEGSGELFF. The CDR3 nucleotides read TGTGCCAGCAGCGTGTTTGGTATTCGAGCAGGGGAAGGCTCCGGGGAGCTGTTTTTT. V and J are TRBV9 and TRBJ2-2; TRBD1 is a possible D gene (6 bases). Germline V gene data show CDR1 as SGDLS and CDR2 as YYNGEE. The germline V and J ends were trimmed by 2 bases and 6 bases, with 26 bases remaining between them. There are 19 residues in the CDR3.

The genes are TRBV12-3 or TRBV12-4 and TRBJ2-3; TRBD2 agrees at 8 bases. The junction had 4 bases not matched to a gene; V was cut back by 2 bases and J by 6 bases. CDR3 length: 14 residues. In nucleotides, the CDR3 is TGTGCCAGCAGTTTAACGGGGGGGCCCGATACGCAGTATTTT. Translation: CASSLTGGPDTQYF.

This clonotype came up many times. J is TRBJ2-7 and V is TRBV7-9, with 7 bases that match TRBD2. V shed 5 bases, J shed 2 bases, and the junction held 12 bases outside the gene matches. The CDR3 consists of 16 residues. Germline V CDR1 and CDR2: SEHNR, FQNEAQ (reference sequence). Written as DNA, the CDR3 is TGTGCCAGCAGCCCCTTGGAAAGCGGGGCCACCTACGAGCAGTACTTC. Protein sequence: CASSPLESGATYEQYF.

This clonotype occurred a few times. The rearrangement uses TRBV7-6 and TRBJ2-1; D gene unclear. The V end lost 0 bases, the J end lost 7 bases, and 10 bases lay between the germline ends. Per germline, CDR1 SGHVS and CDR2 FNYEAQ. This CDR3 spans 14 amino acids. The CDR3 DNA sequence: TGTGCCAGCAGCTTAGCGGAAAGTGGGAATGAGCAGTTCTTC. Its protein product is CASSLAESGNEQFF.

The chain carries TRBV15 and TRBJ2-1, with TRBD1 matching 11 bases. CDR3 length: 17 residues. V lost 1 base, J lost 4 bases, and 6 bases stayed unmatched. Germline V CDR1 and CDR2: LNHNV, YYDKDF (reference sequence). The CDR3 nucleotides read TGTGCCACCAGCAGAGGCTCTGGACAGGGGGCTTACAATGAGCAGTTCTTC. Its translation is CATSRGSGQGAYNEQFF.

CDR3 bases: TGTGCCAGCAGCTCGACAGACTGGACAGAAGAGGTTCTTGGACAGCCCCAGCATTTT. Protein: CASSSTDWTEEVLGQPQHF. The chain couples TRBV7-9 to TRBJ1-5, with TRBD1 as a possible D gene (6 bases). The V end was cut by 4 bases, the J end by 7 bases, with 29 bases between. The germline gives CDR1 SEHNR, CDR2 FQNEAQ (reference sequence). The length of the CDR3 is 19 residues.

The chain links TRBV9 to TRBJ1-1; TRBD1 aligns across 7 bases. Trimming removed 2 bases from V and 0 bases from J; junction bases left unmatched: 7. The germline gives CDR1 SGDLS, CDR2 YYNGEE. The CDR3 runs 16 residues. The CDR3 DNA reads as TGTGCCAGCAGCGTGGGACAGTGGGACGTGAACACTGAAGCTTTCTTT. Amino acids: CASSVGQWDVNTEAFF.

V gene TRBV20-1 combines with J gene TRBJ2-7; D possibly corresponds to TRBD1 (6 bases). The CDR3 covers 14 residues. The V gene lost 4 bases and the J gene lost 3 bases, with 16 bases spanning the gap. Germline V gene sequence: CDR1 DFQATT, CDR2 SNEGSKA (reference sequence). The CDR3 is CSATDSQRGYEQYF. The CDR3 DNA follows: TGCAGTGCTACGGACAGCCAACGGGGCTACGAGCAGTACTTC.

The rearrangement links TRBV7-8 to TRBJ1-4; the match to TRBD1 covers 7 bases. Germline-derived CDR1 and CDR2 are SGHVS and FQNEAQ. V was pared by 5 bases and J by 5 bases, with 11 bases of the junction left unmatched. The CDR3 runs 16 residues. The CDR3 protein is CASSQPLTGQNEKLFF. The DNA for the CDR3 is TGTGCCAGCAGCCAGCCACTGACAGGGCAAAATGAAAAACTGTTTTTT. The entire variable domain, with the rest obtained from reference TRBV7-8 and TRBJ1-4, is as follows: GAGVSQSPRYKVAKRGQDVALRCDPISGHVSLFWYQQALGQGPEFLTYFQNEAQLDKSGLPSDRFFAERPEGSVSTLKIQRTQQEDSAVYLCASSQPLTGQNEKLFFGSGTQLSVL.

Only a few counts were recorded for this clonotype. The chain employs TRBV6-2 or TRBV6-3 and TRBJ2-7; D call uncertain. The V gene's germline CDR1 is MNHEY and CDR2 SVGEGT. Trimming took 6 bases from V and 5 from J, leaving 17 bases between them. The CDR3 loop spans 14 amino acids. The CDR3 DNA sequence: TGTGCCAGCAGCCATAACCCCGGCCCCAACGAGCAGTACTTC. Amino acid sequence: CASSHNPGPNEQYF.

This clonotype showed up just a few times. The V call is TRBV29-1, the J call TRBJ2-5; 9 positions agree with TRBD2. V lost 3 bases to trimming and J lost 2 bases; unmatched junction nucleotides: 7. Germline CDR1 is SQVTM and CDR2 is ANQGSEA. The CDR3 contains 15 residues. CDR3 sequence reads: CSVDGLAGTQETQYF. For the CDR3, the DNA is TGCAGCGTTGACGGGCTAGCGGGAACACAAGAGACCCAGTACTTC.

The rearrangement uses TRBV6-6 and TRBJ2-3; tentative D call: TRBD2 (6 bases). The germline V gene encodes CDR1 MNHNY and CDR2 SVGAGI (reference sequence). Trimming shortened V by 1 base and J by 4 bases, and 15 bases separated the two germline ends. There are 16 residues in the CDR3. The CDR3 loop is CASSYWGEETPDTQYF. The CDR3 DNA sequence: TGTGCCAGCAGTTACTGGGGGGAGGAAACACCAGATACGCAGTATTTT.

This clonotype was detected only a few times. The gene calls are TRBV6-6 and TRBJ2-7; D call uncertain. Trimming took off 3 bases at V and 3 bases at J, with 12 bases between the two ends. The CDR3 is made up of 14 amino acids. The V gene's germline CDR1 is MNHNY and CDR2 SVGAGI (reference sequence). This CDR3 reads CASSYRTAHYEQYF. CDR3 DNA sequence: TGTGCCAGCAGTTATAGGACCGCCCACTACGAGCAGTACTTC.

This chain uses TRBV7-8 with TRBJ2-7; 9 positions match TRBD1. The length of the CDR3 is 17 residues. V lost 0 bases and J lost 0; bases outside the gene matches: 6. CDR1 SGHVS and CDR2 FQNEAQ come from the germline V gene. CDR3 nucleotide sequence: TGTGCCAGCAGCTTAGCACCGGGACAGGGCTCCTCCTACGAGCAGTACTTC. As protein: CASSLAPGQGSSYEQYF.

The chain uses TRBV19 and TRBJ2-7, with TRBD2 as a possible D gene (5 bases). CDR1 is LNHDA, CDR2 SQIVND, per germline (reference sequence). The CDR3 is 11 residues long. The CDR3, as DNA: TGTGCGTCAGAAGGAGGCCACGAGCAGTACTTC. Translated: CASEGGHEQYF.

This clonotype has a single count. The chain recombines TRBV7-6 with TRBJ2-1; D not certain. The CDR3 contains 12 residues. Germline-derived CDR1 and CDR2 are SGHVS and FNYEAQ. V was shortened by 5 bases and J by 8 bases, with 10 bases between the two germline ends. In DNA form, the CDR3 reads TGTGCCAGCAGCCGTAGCCGGTATGAGCAGTTCTTC. This translates into CASSRSRYEQFF.

V and J are TRBV3-1 and TRBJ2-7, with D unclear. The CDR3 is 11 residues long. Germline CDR1 LGHDT, CDR2 YNNKEL (reference sequence). V lost 0 bases, J lost 6 bases, and 3 bases lay in between. CDR3 loop: CASSQEREQYF. CDR3 in DNA: TGTGCCAGCAGCCAAGAACGCGAGCAGTACTTC.

This clonotype was found a few times. The CDR3 is CASSLLAGFADTQYF. As DNA, the CDR3 is TGTGCCAGCAGCTTATTAGCGGGGTTTGCGGATACGCAGTATTTT. The chain links TRBV7-8 to TRBJ2-3; 8 bases map to TRBD2. The trim removed 2 bases at V and 6 bases at J, leaving 7 bases unmatched. The germline CDR1 and CDR2 sequences are SGHVS and FQNEAQ. This CDR3 is built from 15 residues.

As DNA, the CDR3 is TGTGCCAGCAGCCCCGGACAGGACGTGGGGGACACTGAAGCTTTCTTT. The encoded protein is CASSPGQDVGDTEAFF. The chain carries TRBV6-2 or TRBV6-3 and TRBJ1-1, with TRBD1 matching over 7 bases. There are 16 residues in the CDR3. Trimming removed 6 bases from V and 3 bases from J; junction bases left unmatched: 13. Germline loops: CDR1 MNHEY, CDR2 SVGEGT.

This rearrangement joins TRBV20-1 to TRBJ1-2; 8 bases match TRBD1. The CDR3 covers 16 residues. Per germline, CDR1 DFQATT and CDR2 SNEGSKA (reference sequence). V lost 0 bases to trimming and J lost 5 bases; unmatched junction nucleotides: 11. In DNA, the CDR3 is TGCAGTGCTAGAGACCCAGGGGGCACTCCTAGGTATGGCTACACCTTC. It codes for CSARDPGGTPRYGYTF.

This clonotype came up a few times. V usage is TRBV12-3 or TRBV12-4 and J usage is TRBJ1-6; D remains unclear. The CDR3 is made up of 14 amino acids. Trimming pared 5 bases from V and 5 bases from J, leaving 10 bases between. The CDR3: CASSLLANNSPLHF. Written as DNA, the CDR3 is TGTGCCAGCAGTCTCCTAGCTAATAATTCACCCCTCCACTTT.

This clonotype occurred a few times. V is TRBV11-3 and J is TRBJ2-7; D possibly matches TRBD1 or TRBD2 (5 bases each). CDR3 length equals 13 residues. Between the trimmed V and J ends, which lost 3 bases and 3 bases, there was a span of 9 bases. CDR1 and CDR2 (germline): SGHNT, YENEEA. CDR3 in DNA: TGTGCCAGCAGCTTTGGGACGGACTACGAGCAGTACTTC. Translating it yields CASSFGTDYEQYF.

This clonotype was counted only a few times. The CDR3 sequence is CASSYSNPRGEDQPQHF. The CDR3 DNA is TGTGCCAGCAGTTACTCGAACCCCCGGGGGGAGGATCAGCCCCAGCATTTT. The chain joins TRBV6-5 to TRBJ1-5; D is possibly TRBD1 (5 bases). This CDR3 contains 17 residues. Germline V gene sequence: CDR1 MNHEY, CDR2 SVGAGI. Trimming removed 0 bases at V and 5 bases at J, with 17 bases between.

The CDR3 nucleotides are TGTGCCAGCAGCCGGGGTGCGGGGCACACTGAAGCTTTCTTT. Its translation: CASSRGAGHTEAFF. The chain employs TRBV7-6 and TRBJ1-1; D is possibly TRBD1 (5 bases). Looked up from germline, CDR1 is SGHVS and CDR2 is FNYEAQ. The CDR3 length is 14 residues. V shed 5 bases and J shed 3 bases, with 13 bases lying between them.

The V call is TRBV7-9, the J call TRBJ2-1; TRBD2 matches at 7 bases. The germline V gene encodes CDR1 SEHNR and CDR2 FQNEAQ (reference sequence). The CDR3 contains 16 residues. V was clipped by 4 bases and J by 9 bases; unmatched bases: 15. CDR3 in DNA: TGTGCCAGCAGCTCTGTACTAGCGAGCTTGAGTAGTGAGCAGTTCTTC. This encodes CASSSVLASLSSEQFF.

This clonotype was recorded a few times. The chain carries TRBV6-4 and TRBJ2-1, with D uncertain. The CDR3 length is 13 residues. The V gene's germline CDR1 is MRHNA and CDR2 SNTAGT. Trimming shortened V by 4 bases and J by 8 bases, and 12 bases separated the two germline ends. CDR3 loop: CASSGVRFDEQFF. The CDR3, as DNA: TGTGCCAGCAGTGGGGTCCGGTTCGATGAGCAGTTCTTC.

The chain carries TRBV5-6 and TRBJ2-7, with TRBD1 matching 8 bases. Germline V gene lookup returns CDR1 SGHDT and CDR2 YYEEEE. The trim removed 3 bases at V and 3 bases at J, leaving 14 bases unmatched. The CDR3 runs 17 residues. The DNA for the CDR3 is TGTGCCAGCAGCTCCACCTGGACAGGGTCTGGGGTCTACGAGCAGTACTTC. Translating it yields CASSSTWTGSGVYEQYF.

The chain has TRBV4-3 and TRBJ2-1; either TRBD1 or TRBD2 may supply D (5 bases each). The ends were cut back, 0 bases at V and 4 bases at J, with 10 bases in the middle. The length of the CDR3 is 15 residues. The germline CDR1 and CDR2 sequences are LGHNA and YSLEER. CDR3 sequence reads: CASSQEGAGYNEQFF. The CDR3 nucleotides read TGCGCCAGCAGCCAAGAAGGGGCGGGTTACAATGAGCAGTTCTTC.

The chain joins TRBV6-2 or TRBV6-3 to TRBJ2-7, with 13 bases fitting TRBD2. The CDR3 is 15 residues long. V lost 7 bases and J lost 5; bases outside the gene matches: 8. Germline V CDR1 and CDR2: MNHEY, SVGEGT. This CDR3 reads CASIPGLAGTHEQYF. Written as DNA, the CDR3 is TGTGCCAGCATACCGGGACTAGCGGGGACCCACGAGCAGTACTTC.